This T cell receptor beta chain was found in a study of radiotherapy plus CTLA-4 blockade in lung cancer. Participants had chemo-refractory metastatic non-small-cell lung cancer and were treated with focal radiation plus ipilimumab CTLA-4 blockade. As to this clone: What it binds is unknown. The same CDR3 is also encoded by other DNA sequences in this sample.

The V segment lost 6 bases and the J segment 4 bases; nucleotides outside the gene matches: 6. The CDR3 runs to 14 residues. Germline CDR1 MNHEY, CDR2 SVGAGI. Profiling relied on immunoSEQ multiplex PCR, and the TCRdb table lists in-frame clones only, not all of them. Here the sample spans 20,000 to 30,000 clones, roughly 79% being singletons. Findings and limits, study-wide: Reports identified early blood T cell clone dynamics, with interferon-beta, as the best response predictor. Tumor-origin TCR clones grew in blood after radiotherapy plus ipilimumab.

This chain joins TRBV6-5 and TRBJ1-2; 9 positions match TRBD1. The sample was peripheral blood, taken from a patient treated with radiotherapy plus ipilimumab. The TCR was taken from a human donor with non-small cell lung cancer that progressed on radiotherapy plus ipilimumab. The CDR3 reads CASRPDRGVYGYTF. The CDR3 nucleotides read TGTGCCAGCAGACCCGACAGGGGGGTCTATGGCTACACCTTC.